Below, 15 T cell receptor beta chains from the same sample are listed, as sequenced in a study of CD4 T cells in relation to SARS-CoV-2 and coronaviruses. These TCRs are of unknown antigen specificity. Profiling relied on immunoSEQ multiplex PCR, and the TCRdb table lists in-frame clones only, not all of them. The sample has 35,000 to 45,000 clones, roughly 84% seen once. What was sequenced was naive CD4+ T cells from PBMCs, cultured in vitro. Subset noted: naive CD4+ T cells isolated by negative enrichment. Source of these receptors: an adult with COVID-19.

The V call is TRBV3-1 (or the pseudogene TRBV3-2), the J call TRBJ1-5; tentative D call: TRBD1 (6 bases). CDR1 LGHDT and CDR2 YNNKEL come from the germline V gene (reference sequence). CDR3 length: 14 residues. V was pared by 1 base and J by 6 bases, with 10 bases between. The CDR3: CASSQVKGVQPQHF. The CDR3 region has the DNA TGTGCCAGCAGCCAAGTCAAGGGGGTTCAGCCCCAGCATTTT.

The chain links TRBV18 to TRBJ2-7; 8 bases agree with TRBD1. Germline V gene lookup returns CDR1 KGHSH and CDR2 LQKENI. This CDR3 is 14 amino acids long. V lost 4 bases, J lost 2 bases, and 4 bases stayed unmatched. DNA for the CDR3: TGTGCCAGCTCACGGACAGGGAATACCTACGAGCAGTACTTC. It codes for CASSRTGNTYEQYF.

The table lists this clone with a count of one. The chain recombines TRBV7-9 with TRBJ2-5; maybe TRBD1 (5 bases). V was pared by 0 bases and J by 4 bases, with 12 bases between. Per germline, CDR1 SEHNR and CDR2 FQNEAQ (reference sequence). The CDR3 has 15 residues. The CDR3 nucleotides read TGTGCCAGCAGCTTAGCGCTAAGGCAGGGAGAGACCCAGTACTTC. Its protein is CASSLALRQGETQYF.

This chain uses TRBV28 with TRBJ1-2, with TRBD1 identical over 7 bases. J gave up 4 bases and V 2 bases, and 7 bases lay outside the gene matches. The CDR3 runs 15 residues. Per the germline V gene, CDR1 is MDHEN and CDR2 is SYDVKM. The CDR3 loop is CASSLRGQGIYGYTF. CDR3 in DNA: TGTGCCAGCAGTTTAAGGGGGCAGGGTATCTATGGCTACACCTTC.

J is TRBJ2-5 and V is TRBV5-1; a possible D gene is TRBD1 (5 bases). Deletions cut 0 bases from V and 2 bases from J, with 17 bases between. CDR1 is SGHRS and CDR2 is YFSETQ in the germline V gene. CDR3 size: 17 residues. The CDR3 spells CASSLEGRAGWQETQYF. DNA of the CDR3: TGCGCCAGCAGCTTGGAAGGCAGGGCTGGATGGCAAGAGACCCAGTACTTC.

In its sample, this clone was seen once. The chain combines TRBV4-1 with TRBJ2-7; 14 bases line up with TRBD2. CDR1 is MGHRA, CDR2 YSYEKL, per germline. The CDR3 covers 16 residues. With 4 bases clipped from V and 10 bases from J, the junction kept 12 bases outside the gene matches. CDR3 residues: CASSLVPTSGRAHQYF. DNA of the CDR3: TGCGCCAGCAGCCTGGTCCCGACTAGCGGGAGGGCACATCAGTACTTC.

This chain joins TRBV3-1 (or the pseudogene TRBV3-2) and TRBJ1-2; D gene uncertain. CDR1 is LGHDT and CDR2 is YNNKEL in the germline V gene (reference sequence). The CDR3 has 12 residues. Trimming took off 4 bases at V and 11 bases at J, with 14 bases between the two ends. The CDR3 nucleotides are TGTGCCAGCAGCCCAGGAGTCTTCCCTTACACCTTC. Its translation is CASSPGVFPYTF.

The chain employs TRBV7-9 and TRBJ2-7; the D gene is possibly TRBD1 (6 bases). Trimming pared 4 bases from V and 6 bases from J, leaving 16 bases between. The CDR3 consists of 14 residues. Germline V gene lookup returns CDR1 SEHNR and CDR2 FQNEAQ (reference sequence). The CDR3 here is CASSSKQGISEQYF. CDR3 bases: TGTGCCAGCAGCTCCAAGCAGGGGATTTCCGAGCAGTACTTC.

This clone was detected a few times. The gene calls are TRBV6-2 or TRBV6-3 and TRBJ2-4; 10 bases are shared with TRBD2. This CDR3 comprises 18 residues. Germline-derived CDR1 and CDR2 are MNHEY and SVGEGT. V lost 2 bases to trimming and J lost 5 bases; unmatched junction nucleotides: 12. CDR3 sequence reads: CASSYDWPAGGSENIQYF. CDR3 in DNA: TGTGCCAGCAGTTACGACTGGCCAGCGGGAGGGTCCGAAAACATTCAGTACTTC.

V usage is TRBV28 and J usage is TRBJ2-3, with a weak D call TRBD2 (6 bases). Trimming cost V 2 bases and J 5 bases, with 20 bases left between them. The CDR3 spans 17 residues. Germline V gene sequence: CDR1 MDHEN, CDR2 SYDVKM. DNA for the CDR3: TGTGCCAGCAGTTTAGATTTCGGCGGGACCGGCCTAGATACGCAGTATTTT. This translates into CASSLDFGGTGLDTQYF.

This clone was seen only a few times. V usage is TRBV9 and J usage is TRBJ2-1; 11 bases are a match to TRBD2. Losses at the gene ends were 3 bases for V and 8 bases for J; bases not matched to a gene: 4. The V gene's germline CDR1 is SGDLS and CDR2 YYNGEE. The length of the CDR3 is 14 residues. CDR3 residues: CASSDTSGSDEQFF. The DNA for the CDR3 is TGTGCCAGCAGCGATACTAGCGGGAGCGATGAGCAGTTCTTC.

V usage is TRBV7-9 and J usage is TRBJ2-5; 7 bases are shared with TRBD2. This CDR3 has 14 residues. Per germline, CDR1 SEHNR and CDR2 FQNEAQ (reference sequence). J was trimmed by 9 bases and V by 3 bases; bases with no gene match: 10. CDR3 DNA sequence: TGTGCCAGCAGCTTGGGCCTAGCGGCGAGGGCCCAGTACTTC. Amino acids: CASSLGLAARAQYF.

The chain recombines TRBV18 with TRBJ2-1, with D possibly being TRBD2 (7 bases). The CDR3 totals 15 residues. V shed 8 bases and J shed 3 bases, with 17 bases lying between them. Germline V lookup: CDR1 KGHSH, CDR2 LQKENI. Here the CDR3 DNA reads TGTGCCAGCACAAGGGGGGGTGGTCACTACAATGAGCAGTTCTTC. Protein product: CASTRGGGHYNEQFF.

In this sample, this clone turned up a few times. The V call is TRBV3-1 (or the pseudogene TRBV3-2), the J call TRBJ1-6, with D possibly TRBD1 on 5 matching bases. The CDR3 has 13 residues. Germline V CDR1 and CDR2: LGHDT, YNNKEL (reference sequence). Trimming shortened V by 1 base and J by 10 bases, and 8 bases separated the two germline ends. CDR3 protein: CASSQAGQSPLHF. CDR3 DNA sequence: TGTGCCAGCAGCCAAGCAGGGCAGTCACCCCTCCACTTT.

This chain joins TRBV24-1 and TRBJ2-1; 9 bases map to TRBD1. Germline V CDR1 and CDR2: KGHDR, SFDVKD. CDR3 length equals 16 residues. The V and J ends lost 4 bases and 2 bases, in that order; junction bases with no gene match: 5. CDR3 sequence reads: CATSDPGQGTYNEQFF. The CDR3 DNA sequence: TGTGCCACCAGTGACCCGGGACAGGGCACCTACAATGAGCAGTTCTTC.